The 28 T cell receptor beta chains below come from one sample, sequenced in a study of Ad26.COV2.S vaccination and SARS-CoV-2 variants. Treatment described: around 19 received Ad26.COV2.S at low or high dose, single or two shots; about 5 received placebo; per-sample allocation not given. Samples analyzed were those drawn on day 63 after the first vaccine or placebo injection. Using immunoSEQ multiplex PCR, the repertoire was profiled, and TCRdb retains in-frame clones only, with some absent. The top ten hold over 1.5% of the sample, which has about half a million clones, roughly nine tenths seen once. Source: peripheral blood, taken in a trial of Ad26.COV2.S vaccine versus placebo. These receptors were collected from a person aged 18-60 years who received the Ad26.COV2.S COVID-19 vaccine or a placebo.

This clone showed up just a few times. The chain recombines TRBV28 with TRBJ2-7; D unresolved. This CDR3 region has 13 residues. Germline loops: CDR1 MDHEN, CDR2 SYDVKM. V was shortened by 5 bases and J by 7 bases, with 15 bases between the two germline ends. The CDR3 sequence is CASSHPPGGEQYF. As DNA, the CDR3 is TGTGCCAGCAGTCATCCTCCTGGTGGAGAGCAGTACTTC. Full variable domain (missing parts from reference TRBV28 and TRBJ2-7): DVKVTQSSRYLVKRTGEKVFLECVQDMDHENMFWYRQDPGLGLRLIYFSYDVKMKEKGDIPEGYSVSREKKERFSLILESASTNQTSMYLCASSHPPGGEQYFGPGTRLTVT.

This chain connects TRBV11-3 to TRBJ2-5; the D gene is possibly TRBD2 (6 bases). CDR1 and CDR2 from the germline V gene are SGHNT and YENEEA. V gave up 4 bases and J gave up 5 bases, with 11 bases separating them. There are 13 residues in the CDR3. The CDR3 coding sequence is TGTGCCAGCAGCTGGGACTCGCGGGAGACCCAGTACTTC. This codes for CASSWDSRETQYF.

This clone has just one count. The chain recombines TRBV3-1 (or the pseudogene TRBV3-2) with TRBJ2-1; TRBD2 agrees at 9 bases. J was trimmed by 8 bases and V by 2 bases; bases with no gene match: 7. The CDR3 runs 15 residues. Germline CDR1 is LGHDT and CDR2 is YNNKEL (reference sequence). CDR3 sequence reads: CASSQPGLAIHEQFF. CDR3 coding DNA: TGTGCCAGCAGCCAACCGGGACTAGCAATCCATGAGCAGTTCTTC.

V gene TRBV28 combines with J gene TRBJ2-7, with 11 bases aligning to TRBD2. Germline lookup yields CDR1 MDHEN and CDR2 SYDVKM. The CDR3 runs to 16 residues. Unmatched junction bases numbered 7, after V lost 6 bases and J lost 0 bases. The CDR3 sequence: CASRSLLAGVSYEQYF. The CDR3 nucleotides read TGTGCCAGCAGGTCATTACTAGCGGGGGTCTCCTACGAGCAGTACTTC.

The chain joins TRBV7-2 to TRBJ1-6; D not resolved. The germline CDR1 and CDR2 sequences are SGHTA and FQGNSA. V dropped 1 base and J dropped 3 bases, with 10 bases sitting between them. This CDR3 is built from 16 residues. In DNA form, the CDR3 reads TGTGCCAGCAGCTTAGTTCCAAACCACTATAATTCACCCCTCCACTTT. Translating gives CASSLVPNHYNSPLHF. Looking up the rest from reference TRBV7-2 and TRBJ1-6 gives the full variable domain: GAGVSQSPSNKVTEKGKDVELRCDPISGHTALYWYRQSLGQGLEFLIYFQGNSAPDKSGLPSDRFSAERTGGSVSTLTIQRTQQEDSAVYLCASSLVPNHYNSPLHFGNGTRLTVT.

Concerning this clone: Its ends do not fully match the called genes, so a read error is possible. This chain joins TRBV7-9 and TRBJ1-2; 7 bases align to TRBD1. The length of the CDR3 is 15 residues. The germline CDR1 and CDR2 sequences are SEHNR and FQNEAQ (reference sequence). CDR3 DNA sequence: TGTGCCAGCCGCTTTGGGACTAACAGGGGTCATGGCTACACCTTC. It yields the protein CASRFGTNRGHGYTF. The whole variable domain, remainder taken from reference TRBV7-9 and TRBJ1-2, is DTGVSQNPRHKITKRGQNVTFRCDPISEHNRLYWYRQTLGQGPEFLTYFQNEAQLEKSRLLSDRFSAERPKGSFSTLEIQRTEQGDSAMYLCASRFGTNRGHGYTFGSGTRLTVV.

The chain joins TRBV4-1 to TRBJ1-5; no clear D. Deletions cut 2 bases from V and 1 base from J, with 12 bases between. CDR1 and CDR2 (germline): MGHRA, YSYEKL. The CDR3 runs 16 residues. CDR3 region: CASSQNRLGSNQPQHF. In nucleotides, the CDR3 is TGCGCCAGCAGCCAAAATCGCCTGGGCAGCAATCAGCCCCAGCATTTT.

The chain recombines TRBV13 with TRBJ1-2; perhaps TRBD1 as D (6 bases). The length of the CDR3 is 15 residues. Trimming pared 3 bases from V and 4 bases from J, leaving 15 bases between. Germline CDR1 PRHDT, CDR2 FYEKMQ (reference sequence). The CDR3 nucleotides read TGTGCCAGCAGCTTCCCAGGGGCGGTGGGCTATGGCTACACCTTC. This sequence encodes CASSFPGAVGYGYTF. Together with reference TRBV13 and TRBJ1-2, the CDR3 gives the full variable domain: AAGVIQSPRHLIKEKRETATLKCYPIPRHDTVYWYQQGPGQDPQFLISFYEKMQSDKGSIPDRFSAQQFSDYHSELNMSSLELGDSALYFCASSFPGAVGYGYTFGSGTRLTVV.

The chain combines TRBV30 with TRBJ1-2, with D perhaps TRBD1 (5 bases). This CDR3 comprises 13 residues. V was clipped by 3 bases and J by 8 bases, with 16 bases between them. From germline, CDR1 is GTSNPN and CDR2 SVGIG (reference sequence). The CDR3 nucleotides read TGTGCCTGGAGAGTTGTAGCGGGGCTCGGCTACACCTTC. Its protein product is CAWRVVAGLGYTF.

J is TRBJ1-1 and V is TRBV7-3; the D gene is possibly TRBD1 (5 bases). The CDR3 extends over 13 amino acids. Germline values: CDR1 SGHTA, CDR2 FQGTGA. The ends were cut back, 5 bases at V and 2 bases at J, with 9 bases in the middle. CDR3 nucleotide sequence: TGTGCCAGCAGCGGAGACAGTAACACTGAAGCTTTCTTT. This gives the protein CASSGDSNTEAFF.

The V gene is TRBV6-6, the J gene TRBJ1-1; D might be TRBD1 (6 bases). This CDR3 contains 12 residues. The V end was cut by 0 bases, the J end by 8 bases, with 7 bases between. Germline CDR1 reads MNHNY; CDR2 reads SVGAGI (reference sequence). In DNA form, the CDR3 reads TGTGCCAGCAGTTACTCCCAGGGGGAAGCTTTCTTT. It encodes CASSYSQGEAFF.

The chain employs TRBV5-8 and TRBJ1-2; no clear D gene. V lost 0 bases, J lost 4 bases, and 22 bases lay in between. The CDR3 covers 18 residues. Looked up from germline, CDR1 is SGHTS and CDR2 is YDEGEE. The CDR3 reads CASSLGHPSGLGFYGYTF. The CDR3 DNA sequence: TGTGCCAGCAGCTTGGGCCACCCCTCGGGCCTTGGGTTCTATGGCTACACCTTC.

This chain joins TRBV4-3 and TRBJ1-4; no firm D call. The CDR3 is 14 amino acids. Trimming stripped 0 bases from V and 7 bases from J, with 9 bases between. The germline gives CDR1 LGHNA, CDR2 YSLEER. The CDR3 nucleotides read TGCGCCAGCAGCCAAGATCTGGAAGCTGAAAAACTGTTTTTT. Translation gives CASSQDLEAEKLFF.

This clone was detected only once. This rearrangement joins TRBV5-4 to TRBJ2-1; TRBD2 matches at 8 bases. CDR3 length: 15 residues. After removal of 0 bases from V and 9 bases from J, the junction contained 8 bases not matched to a gene. Germline V gives CDR1 SGHNT, CDR2 YYREEE (reference sequence). The CDR3 DNA follows: TGTGCCAGCAGCTTGGTTTTTGGGACTAGGAGTGAGCAGTTCTTC. Residues: CASSLVFGTRSEQFF.

This chain links TRBV12-3 or TRBV12-4 with TRBJ1-6; no clear D gene. Between the trimmed V and J ends, which lost 1 base and 11 bases, there was a span of 9 bases. The CDR3 is 13 amino acids. The CDR3 is CASSLDPPPPLHF. CDR3 nucleotides: TGTGCCAGCAGTTTAGACCCTCCACCACCCCTCCACTTT.

This clone showed up just once. The chain carries TRBV7-2 and TRBJ1-1; the D is unclear. Deletions cut 5 bases from V and 6 bases from J, with 16 bases between. The CDR3 sequence is 14 residues long. Germline CDR1 is SGHTA and CDR2 is FQGNSA. CDR3: CASSTRSGYAEAFF. CDR3 nucleotide sequence: TGTGCCAGCAGCACTCGGTCGGGGTACGCTGAAGCTTTCTTT.

The rearrangement uses TRBV19 and TRBJ1-2; possible D gene TRBD1, 5 bases. The CDR3 spans 14 residues. The V end was cut by 5 bases, the J end by 4 bases, with 14 bases between. From germline, CDR1 is LNHDA and CDR2 SQIVND (reference sequence). The CDR3 nucleotides read TGTGCCAGTAGTCCGGGACGGAACACCTATGGCTACACCTTC. Translating gives CASSPGRNTYGYTF.

The V gene is TRBV6-5, the J gene TRBJ1-3, with a weak D call TRBD1 (6 bases). CDR3 length: 15 residues. Trimming took 5 bases from V and 0 from J, leaving 11 bases between them. CDR1 and CDR2 from the germline V gene are MNHEY and SVGAGI. In DNA form, the CDR3 reads TGTGCCAGCAGTCCCGGACAGTCCTCTGGAAACACCATATATTTT. Its protein product is CASSPGQSSGNTIYF.

The chain uses TRBV19 and TRBJ1-2; unclear D gene. V was cut by 6 bases and J by 7 bases, with 6 bases left in between. The CDR3 extends over 10 amino acids. CDR1 is LNHDA, CDR2 SQIVND, per germline (reference sequence). This CDR3 reads CASSGSGYTF. CDR3 bases: TGTGCCAGTAGCGGCAGTGGCTACACCTTC.

The V and J genes are TRBV5-1 and TRBJ1-2; D not resolved. Between the trimmed V and J ends, which lost 1 base and 8 bases, there was a span of 18 bases. The CDR3 totals 15 residues. Germline values: CDR1 SGHRS, CDR2 YFSETQ. The CDR3 here is CASSLFIPFGYGYTF. The CDR3 nucleotides are TGCGCCAGCAGCTTGTTTATACCCTTCGGTTACGGCTACACCTTC.

The gene calls are TRBV12-3 or TRBV12-4 and TRBJ2-5; D gene unclear. Trimming stripped 7 bases from V and 2 bases from J, with 11 bases between. The CDR3 has 13 amino acids. CDR3 DNA sequence: TGTGCCAGCACCGATCTTTTGCAAGAGACCCAGTACTTC. Residues: CASTDLLQETQYF.

The CDR3 loop is CASTEAGGKETQYF. CDR3 DNA sequence: TGTGCCAGCACCGAGGCCGGGGGGAAAGAGACCCAGTACTTC. The V call is TRBV5-4, the J call TRBJ2-5, with 7 bases that match TRBD2. Germline lookup yields CDR1 SGHNT and CDR2 YYREEE (reference sequence). V dropped 6 bases and J dropped 3; count of bases not matched to a gene: 8. The CDR3 extends over 14 amino acids.

The V call is TRBV29-1, the J call TRBJ1-5; maybe TRBD1 (5 bases). Between the trimmed V and J ends, which lost 4 bases and 6 bases, there was a span of 16 bases. Germline loops: CDR1 SQVTM, CDR2 ANQGSEA. The CDR3 runs 14 residues. CDR3 bases: TGCAGCGTTGCGGCAGGGAATCGTGTTCAGCCCCAGCATTTT. Encoded protein: CSVAAGNRVQPQHF.

The table lists this clone with a count of one. The V call is TRBV7-9, the J call TRBJ2-6; TRBD2 is a possible D gene (5 bases). V lost 1 base, J lost 0 bases, and 13 bases lay in between. The CDR3 contains 18 residues. Germline V gene sequence: CDR1 SEHNR, CDR2 FQNEAQ (reference sequence). The chain's CDR3 is CASSLESGRFSGANVLTF. The CDR3 DNA sequence: TGTGCCAGCAGCTTAGAAAGTGGGAGATTCTCTGGGGCCAACGTCCTGACTTTC.

The V and J genes are TRBV30 and TRBJ2-2, with unresolved D. CDR1 is GTSNPN and CDR2 is SVGIG in the germline V gene (reference sequence). This CDR3 contains 13 residues. Trimming left V 7 bases short and J 3 bases short, with 12 bases between. The chain's CDR3 is CASLKWDTGELFF. In nucleotides, the CDR3 is TGTGCCTCACTGAAATGGGACACCGGGGAGCTGTTTTTT. The full variable domain, in which reference TRBV30 and TRBJ2-2 provide the parts outside the CDR3, is SQTIHQWPATLVQPVGSPLSLECTVEGTSNPNLYWYRQAAGRGLQLLFYSVGIGQISSEVPQNLSASRPQDRQFILSSKKLLLSDSGFYLCASLKWDTGELFFGEGSRLTVL.

The chain carries TRBV9 and TRBJ1-1; D gene unclear. V was trimmed by 3 bases and J by 7 bases, leaving 13 bases between them. The CDR3 is made up of 13 amino acids. The germline V gene has CDR1 SGDLS and CDR2 YYNGEE. The chain's CDR3 is CASSADPHNEAFF. The CDR3 nucleotides read TGTGCCAGCAGCGCCGACCCTCACAATGAAGCTTTCTTT.

CDR3 nucleotide sequence: TGTGCCAGAAGCTTAGCCTTAAGGGACGGCTACTATAATTCACCCCTCCACTTT. Translation: CARSLALRDGYYNSPLHF. The chain carries TRBV7-5 and TRBJ1-6. TRBV7-5 is marked as a pseudogene. The CDR3 is 18 amino acids.

V is TRBV30 and J is TRBJ1-2, with D tentatively TRBD1 (6 bases). V was clipped by 5 bases and J by 3 bases, with 16 bases between them. CDR3 length: 14 amino acids. The germline CDR1 and CDR2 sequences are GTSNPN and SVGIG (reference sequence). CDR3 DNA: TGTGCCTGGGATGGGGGGGCTGCGGACTATGGCTACACCTTC. Translated: CAWDGGAADYGYTF.